A selection of T cell receptor beta chains follows, all from one sample in a study of OX40 agonist ivuxolimab in advanced cancers. Repertoires were generated with immunoSEQ multiplex PCR, while TCRdb's copy carries only in-frame clones and drops some. The data contain about 37,000 clones, over 70% of them singletons. Sequencing used CD4+ or CD8+ T cells sorted from blood, obtained in a trial of the OX40 agonist ivuxolimab. The source is an adult with an advanced solid tumor such as melanoma, head and neck, liver or kidney cancer. The CDR3 runs from the conserved cysteine through the conserved F or W. The order of the fields is clone size, V gene, CDR3 length, J gene, D gene, CDR3 protein, CDR3 DNA. D genes are given only for firm matches. Expanded clones are given a class, and other clones once, few, many or no size at all.

NA	TRBV29-1	15	TRBJ2-3	NA	CSGGRAGTGTDTQYF	TGCAGCGGAGGGCGTGCAGGGACGGGCACAGATACGCAGTATTTT
few	TRBV28	15	TRBJ1-5	NA	CASSRRSWIGQPQHF	TGTGCCAGCAGTCGACGGTCCTGGATTGGTCAGCCCCAGCATTTT
NA	TRBV19	14	TRBJ2-5	TRBD2	CASTLAGAEETQYF	TGTGCCAGTACCTTAGCGGGAGCGGAAGAGACCCAGTACTTC
NA	TRBV29-1	13	TRBJ2-3	TRBD1	CSAETGGTDTQYF	TGCAGCGCCGAAACAGGGGGGACAGATACGCAGTATTTT
NA	TRBV2	11	TRBJ2-7	TRBD1	CASGQGYEQYF	TGTGCCAGCGGACAGGGCTACGAGCAGTACTTC
NA	TRBV7-2	15	TRBJ2-1	TRBD2	CASAGSGGAQSEQFF	TGTGCCAGCGCAGGGAGCGGGGGGGCTCAGAGTGAGCAGTTCTTC
NA	TRBV5-1	15	TRBJ1-4	TRBD1	CASSRTTGGNEKLFF	TGCGCCAGCAGCCGAACGACAGGGGGTAATGAAAAACTGTTTTTT
NA	TRBV7-7	13	TRBJ1-1	NA	CASSWTLNTEAFF	TGTGCCAGCAGCTGGACACTGAACACTGAAGCTTTCTTT
NA	TRBV7-2	13	TRBJ1-2	NA	CASSPRAQGGYTF	TGTGCCAGCAGCCCCCGGGCCCAGGGAGGCTACACCTTC
NA	TRBV5-5	15	TRBJ1-5	NA	CARAKPRMGNQPQHF	TGTGCCAGAGCCAAGCCCCGCATGGGCAATCAGCCCCAGCATTTT
NA	TRBV4-1	15	TRBJ1-4	NA	CASSQVLSSREKLFF	TGCGCCAGCAGCCAAGTTCTATCCAGTAGGGAAAAACTGTTTTTT
NA	TRBV19	15	TRBJ2-2	TRBD2	CASSPGLVRVGELFF	TGTGCCAGTAGTCCTGGACTAGTTCGGGTCGGGGAGCTGTTTTTT
NA	TRBV4-2	12	TRBJ1-2	NA	CASSQGGDGYTF	TGTGCCAGCAGCCAAGGGGGGGATGGCTACACCTTC
NA	TRBV30	15	TRBJ1-2	NA	CAWSVLVGSNYGYTF	TGTGCCTGGAGTGTACTCGTGGGGAGTAACTATGGCTACACCTTC
few	TRBV2	15	TRBJ2-1	TRBD2	CASSEASGRGNEQFF	TGTGCCAGCAGTGAAGCAAGCGGGAGGGGGAATGAGCAGTTCTTC
NA	TRBV23-1	16	TRBJ2-7	NA	CASSQSVRQGGNEQYF	TGCGCCAGCAGTCAATCGGTACGGCAGGGAGGAAACGAGCAGTACTTC
NA	TRBV2	11	TRBJ2-7	NA	CASNLSYEQYF	TGTGCCAGCAACCTCTCCTACGAGCAGTACTTC
NA	TRBV20-1	11	TRBJ2-1	NA	CSARGLGGQFF	TGCAGTGCTAGAGGACTAGGAGGGCAGTTCTTC
NA	TRBV6-1	13	TRBJ1-1	NA	CASSESGGPEAFF	TGTGCCAGCAGTGAATCTGGAGGGCCTGAAGCTTTCTTT
NA	TRBV6-1	13	TRBJ1-5	NA	CASSEEGYGPQHF	TGTGCCAGCAGTGAAGAGGGGTACGGCCCCCAGCATTTT
NA	TRBV14	13	TRBJ2-5	TRBD2	CASSQGLAQTQYF	TGTGCCAGCAGCCAAGGACTAGCCCAGACCCAGTACTTC
NA	TRBV19	12	TRBJ2-1	NA	CASNIAAGMPFF	TGTGCCAGTAATATAGCTGCCGGGATGCCGTTCTTC
NA	TRBV7-8	14	TRBJ2-7	NA	CASSSLETSYEQYF	TGTGCCAGCTCCAGTCTAGAAACCTCCTACGAGCAGTACTTC
few	TRBV21-1	15	TRBJ1-5	NA	CASSKEHRGGQPQHF	TGTGCCAGCAGCAAAGAACACAGGGGGGGGCAGCCCCAGCATTTT
NA	TRBV6-1	16	TRBJ2-3	NA	CASSERGDWTTDTQYF	TGTGCCAGCAGTGAACGAGGGGATTGGACCACAGATACGCAGTATTTT
NA	TRBV9	16	TRBJ1-6	NA	CASSVAYRVTNSPLHF	TGTGCCAGCAGCGTCGCGTACAGGGTGACGAATTCACCCCTCCACTTT
NA	TRBV2	15	TRBJ2-6	NA	CASTDGVSGANVLTF	TGTGCCAGCACCGACGGAGTGTCCGGGGCCAACGTCCTGACTTTC
NA	TRBV19	14	TRBJ1-3	NA	CASSIAVFGNTIYF	TGTGCCAGTAGCATAGCGGTTTTTGGAAACACCATATATTTT
NA	TRBV28	15	TRBJ2-7	TRBD2	CASSSATSGSYEQYF	TGTGCCAGCAGTTCCGCAACTAGCGGATCCTACGAGCAGTACTTC
NA	TRBV6-5	15	TRBJ1-3	NA	CASSSGLNSGNTIYF	TGTGCCAGCAGTTCGGGACTGAACTCTGGAAACACCATATATTTT
NA	TRBV27	14	TRBJ2-5	NA	CASSLGLPQETQYF	TGTGCCAGCAGTCTGGGGCTTCCCCAAGAGACCCAGTACTTC
few	TRBV14	13	TRBJ2-1	NA	CASSQSAYNEQFF	TGTGCCAGCAGCCAATCAGCTTACAATGAGCAGTTCTTC
NA	TRBV2	15	TRBJ1-5	NA	CASTIHVNSNQPQHF	TGTGCCAGCACCATACATGTGAATAGCAATCAGCCCCAGCATTTT
NA	TRBV5-8	13	TRBJ2-7	TRBD1	CASSQFTGEEQYF	TGTGCCAGCAGCCAATTTACAGGGGAGGAGCAGTACTTC
once	TRBV5-1	15	TRBJ1-3	NA	CASSFDRLSGNTIYF	TGCGCCAGCAGCTTCGACAGACTCTCTGGAAACACCATATATTTT
NA	TRBV19	12	TRBJ2-7	NA	CASSWQGYEQYF	TGTGCCAGTAGTTGGCAGGGCTACGAGCAGTACTTC
few	TRBV28	14	TRBJ2-7	TRBD1	CASSSRDRAYEQYF	TGTGCCAGCTCCTCCCGGGACAGGGCCTACGAGCAGTACTTC
NA	TRBV5-1	13	TRBJ2-1	NA	CASSPRVYNEQFF	TGCGCCAGCAGCCCCAGGGTTTACAATGAGCAGTTCTTC
NA	TRBV15	14	TRBJ1-5	TRBD1	CATGTGWGNQPQHF	TGTGCCACCGGGACAGGGTGGGGCAATCAGCCCCAGCATTTT
NA	TRBV6-1	11	TRBJ2-5	NA	CASSEEPIQYF	TGTGCCAGCAGTGAAGAACCGATCCAGTACTTC
few	TRBV5-5	14	TRBJ1-2	NA	CASSATTGGGGYTF	TGTGCCAGCAGCGCAACGACAGGTGGAGGTGGCTACACCTTC
NA	TRBV10-3	16	TRBJ2-1	TRBD1	CAISESDRGLWNEQFF	TGTGCCATCAGTGAGTCGGACAGGGGGCTCTGGAATGAGCAGTTCTTC
once	TRBV6-1	13	TRBJ2-1	TRBD2	CASSGGYYNEQFF	TGTGCCAGCAGCGGGGGGTATTACAATGAGCAGTTCTTC
NA	TRBV10-2	14	TRBJ2-3	TRBD2	CASRTSGAGDTQYF	TGCGCCAGCAGGACTAGCGGGGCGGGGGATACGCAGTATTTT
NA	TRBV28	15	TRBJ2-5	TRBD1	CASTVLTGGAETQYF	TGTGCCAGCACCGTTTTGACAGGGGGGGCCGAGACCCAGTACTTC
once	TRBV6-5	14	TRBJ1-2	NA	CASSYSRSSIRYTF	TGTGCCAGCAGTTACTCTAGAAGCTCTATCCGCTACACCTTC
NA	TRBV27	14	TRBJ1-3	NA	CASSLRGPGNTIYF	TGTGCCAGCAGTTTACGAGGGCCCGGAAACACCATATATTTT
NA	TRBV7-3	15	TRBJ2-1	TRBD1	CASSFGQGDRNEQFF	TGTGCCAGCAGCTTTGGTCAGGGGGATAGAAATGAGCAGTTCTTC
NA	TRBV29-1	14	TRBJ1-1	NA	CSATLTRMNTEAFF	TGCAGCGCAACCTTAACACGTATGAACACTGAAGCTTTCTTT
NA	TRBV15	15	TRBJ2-2	TRBD1	CATSKGQVNTGELFF	TGTGCCACCAGCAAGGGACAGGTGAACACCGGGGAGCTGTTTTTT
NA	TRBV14	17	TRBJ2-5	TRBD2	CASSQEVGLAGIGTQYF	TGTGCCAGCAGCCAAGAAGTAGGACTAGCGGGGATTGGGACCCAGTACTTC
NA	TRBV18	12	TRBJ1-2	TRBD1	CASSGTGYGYTF	TGTGCCAGCTCCGGGACAGGTTATGGCTACACCTTC
once	TRBV5-8	11	TRBJ2-2	NA	CASSFTGELFF	TGTGCCAGCAGCTTTACCGGGGAGCTGTTTTTT
NA	TRBV28	14	TRBJ2-5	NA	CASSPGQNQETQYF	TGTGCCAGCTCCCCCGGGCAGAACCAAGAGACCCAGTACTTC
NA	TRBV14	17	TRBJ2-3	NA	CASSQDLPTVSTDTQYF	TGTGCCAGCAGCCAAGATTTGCCAACAGTTAGCACAGATACGCAGTATTTT
NA	TRBV9	14	TRBJ2-2	NA	CASSLSAGIGELFF	TGTGCCAGCAGCCTGAGCGCTGGTATCGGGGAGCTGTTTTTT